This T cell receptor (beta chain) is drawn from a study of cytotoxic CD8 clonotypes in ibrutinib-treated CLL. Study results and caveats: Clonality was higher at baseline than in age-matched healthy donors and tracked circulating CD8+ T-cell counts.

Assay used: immunoSEQ multiplex PCR; TCRdb lists only in-frame clones, some missing. This table has some 310,000 clones, roughly 85% appearing once. Concerning this clone: The antigen is undetermined.

Source: PBMCs, taken before ibrutinib treatment. The sequence was collected from a human donor with chronic lymphocytic leukemia.

CDR3 bases: TGTGCCAGCAGTGGGGACATAAAGAAGACTGAAGCTTTCTTT. It is translated as CASSGDIKKTEAFF. The rearrangement joins TRBV2 to TRBJ1-1; a possible D gene is TRBD1 (6 bases). The CDR3 has 14 residues. V lost 4 bases and J 5 bases, leaving 14 bases between the germline ends. Germline assignment: CDR1 SNHLY and CDR2 FYNNEI.